The 9 T cell receptor beta chains reported below all come from one sample, sequenced in a study of blood T cell repertoires in COVID-19. Clones were read by immunoSEQ multiplex PCR, and TCRdb kept only the in-frame ones, dropping some. The sample lists fewer than 700,000 clones, roughly nine tenths occurring once. Input material: peripheral blood. These receptors originate from a woman aged 45-60 years with COVID-19, enrolled during active disease.

J is TRBJ1-4 and V is TRBV28; TRBD1 aligns across 9 bases. Germline V gene sequence: CDR1 MDHEN, CDR2 SYDVKM. The length of the CDR3 is 14 residues. V was pared by 6 bases and J by 10 bases, with 9 bases of the junction left unmatched. For the CDR3, the DNA is TGTGCCAGCAGCGACCGGGACAGGGTGGGAAAACTGTTTTTT. Translation gives CASSDRDRVGKLFF.

This clone was seen only a few times. The rearrangement joins TRBV4-1 to TRBJ2-7, with TRBD2 as a possible D gene (5 bases). Trimming shortened V by 2 bases and J by 5 bases, and 16 bases separated the two germline ends. The CDR3 has 15 amino acids. CDR1 and CDR2 (germline): MGHRA, YSYEKL. In DNA form, the CDR3 reads TGCGCCAGCAGCCAACCTAGGACTGGCACACACGAGCAGTACTTC. Its protein product is CASSQPRTGTHEQYF.

The V gene is TRBV3-1 (or the pseudogene TRBV3-2), the J gene TRBJ1-2; 12 bases are a match to TRBD1. This CDR3 is 18 amino acids long. Germline lookup yields CDR1 LGHDT and CDR2 YNNKEL (reference sequence). V lost 4 bases to trimming and J lost 7 bases; unmatched junction nucleotides: 16. CDR3 nucleotides: TGTGCCAGCAGCCGGAAGTGGGCCGGGACAGGGGGCTACGTTGGCTACACCTTC. It encodes CASSRKWAGTGGYVGYTF.

The J gene is TRBJ2-7, the V gene TRBV21-1; the table gives TRBD2 as D, unverified against the DNA. TRBV21-1 represents a pseudogene. The CDR3 is made up of 15 amino acids. The CDR3 DNA follows: TGTGCCAGCAGCAAAGGTCGGTTTAGCTCCTACGAGCAGTACTTC. This codes for CASSKGRFSSYEQYF.

The chain couples TRBV5-4 to TRBJ1-1; maybe TRBD1 (6 bases). V was cut by 3 bases and J by 0 bases, with 9 bases left in between. Germline V gives CDR1 SGHNT, CDR2 YYREEE (reference sequence). This CDR3 is 14 amino acids long. The CDR3 DNA follows: TGTGCCAGCAGCTGGACAGTCTTGAACACTGAAGCTTTCTTT. Translated: CASSWTVLNTEAFF.

The rearrangement joins TRBV11-2 to TRBJ1-1; 7 bases line up with TRBD1. The germline gives CDR1 SGHAT, CDR2 FQNNGV. Germline trimming cut 2 bases from V and 0 bases from J; bases unmatched to any gene: 3. The CDR3 has 15 amino acids. The CDR3 here is CASSLKGAVNTEAFF. CDR3 coding DNA: TGTGCCAGCAGCTTAAAGGGGGCGGTGAACACTGAAGCTTTCTTT.

The chain recombines TRBV12-3 or TRBV12-4 with TRBJ1-2; D is uncertain. The CDR3 is made up of 12 amino acids. V shed 5 bases and J shed 8 bases, with 12 bases lying between them. The CDR3 reads CASSLQTRGYTF. In nucleotides, the CDR3 is TGTGCCAGCAGTCTACAGACACGGGGCTACACCTTC.

This chain links TRBV7-6 with TRBJ1-5; tentative D call: TRBD1 (5 bases). Germline V gene sequence: CDR1 SGHVS, CDR2 FNYEAQ. V was pared by 5 bases and J by 3 bases, with 11 bases between. The CDR3 totals 14 residues. CDR3 coding DNA: TGTGCCAGCAGCGGGGGAGGTATCAATCAGCCCCAGCATTTT. Its protein is CASSGGGINQPQHF.

The chain carries TRBV5-1 and TRBJ2-3; 8 positions agree with TRBD2. This CDR3 is 17 amino acids long. The germline V gene encodes CDR1 SGHRS and CDR2 YFSETQ. V lost 0 bases and J lost 10; bases outside the gene matches: 16. The CDR3 protein is CASSLGGTRDITGSQYF. DNA for the CDR3: TGCGCCAGCAGCTTGGGCGGGACTAGGGATATCACCGGGTCGCAGTATTTT.